The clone carrying this T cell receptor (beta chain) has at least ten counts. The sample belongs to a study of spatial heterogeneity in lung cancer. Noted time point: sample taken at primary tumor resection. Germline assignment: CDR1 KGHDR and CDR2 SFDVKD. Trimming took off 7 bases at V and 1 base at J, with 12 bases between the two ends. CDR3 length: 15 residues. TCRdb analysed the 5' RACE reads with MiXCR anew, one entry per CDR3 protein. Altogether around 5,000 distinct CDR3 sequences are present, less than 6.5% being singletons, with the ten largest covering 9.2%. The chain employs TRBV24-1 and TRBJ2-2; tentatively, D is TRBD1 (5 bases). Sequencing used normal lung tissue next to the tumor, obtained at surgery. This TCR came from a female donor with early-stage non-small cell lung cancer. The CDR3 DNA is TGTGCCACCAGCAGCAACAGGAAGAACACCGGGGAGCTGTTTTTT. It encodes CATSSNRKNTGELFF.